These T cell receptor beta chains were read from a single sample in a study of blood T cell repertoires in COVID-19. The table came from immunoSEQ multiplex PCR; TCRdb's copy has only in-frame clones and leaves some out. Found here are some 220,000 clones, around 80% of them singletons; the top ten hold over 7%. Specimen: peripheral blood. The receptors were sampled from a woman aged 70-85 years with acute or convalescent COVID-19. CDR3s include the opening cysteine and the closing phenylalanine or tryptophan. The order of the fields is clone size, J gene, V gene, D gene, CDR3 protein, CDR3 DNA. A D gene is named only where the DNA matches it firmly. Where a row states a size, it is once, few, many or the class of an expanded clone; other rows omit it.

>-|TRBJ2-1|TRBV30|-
CAWSEVSGQGGQFF
TGTGCCTGGAGTGAGGTTTCGGGGCAGGGGGGGCAGTTCTTC
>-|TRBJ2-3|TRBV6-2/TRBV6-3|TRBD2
CASSFPGLAGGQTSTDTQYF
TGTGCCAGCAGTTTCCCGGGACTAGCGGGGGGGCAAACTAGCACAGATACGCAGTATTTT
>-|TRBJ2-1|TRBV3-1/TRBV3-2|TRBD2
CASRPGLAASSYNEQFF
TGTGCCAGCAGACCTGGACTAGCGGCGAGCTCCTACAATGAGCAGTTCTTC
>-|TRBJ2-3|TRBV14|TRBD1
CASSQATKEVRQGFLKDTQYF
TGTGCCAGCAGCCAAGCTACTAAGGAGGTAAGACAGGGGTTCCTAAAAGATACGCAGTATTTT
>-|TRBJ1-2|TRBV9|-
CASRRDTNGYTF
TGTGCCAGCAGAAGGGACACTAATGGCTACACCTTC
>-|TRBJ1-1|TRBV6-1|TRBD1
CASSVGQWNLNTEAFF
TGTGCCAGCAGTGTGGGACAGTGGAATTTGAACACTGAAGCTTTCTTT
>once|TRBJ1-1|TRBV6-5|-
CASRGTSEAFF
TGTGCCAGCAGGGGGACATCCGAAGCTTTCTTT
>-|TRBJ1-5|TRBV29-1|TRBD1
CSVRQGNQPQHF
TGCAGCGTTCGACAGGGAAATCAGCCCCAGCATTTT
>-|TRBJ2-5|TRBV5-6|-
CASSLGRGLVETQYF
TGTGCCAGCAGCTTGGGGAGGGGGCTAGTAGAGACCCAGTACTTC
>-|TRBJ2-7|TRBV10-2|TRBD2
CASSDVGGGRSYEQYF
TGCGCCAGCAGTGATGTCGGCGGGGGGCGTTCCTACGAGCAGTACTTC
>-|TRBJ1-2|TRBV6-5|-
CASLPAPSSNYGYTF
TGTGCCAGCCTTCCAGCGCCAAGTAGTAACTATGGCTACACCTTC
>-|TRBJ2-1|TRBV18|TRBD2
CASSPGGTRSHEQFF
TGTGCCAGCTCACCGGGAGGGACTAGGAGTCATGAGCAGTTCTTC
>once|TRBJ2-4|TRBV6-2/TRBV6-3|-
CASSYSPGRLLKNIQYF
TGTGCCAGCAGTTACTCACCAGGCCGTCTTCTGAAAAACATTCAGTACTTC
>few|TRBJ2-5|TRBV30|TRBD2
CAWSRRGGETQYF
TGTGCCTGGAGTCGGAGGGGAGGGGAGACCCAGTACTTC
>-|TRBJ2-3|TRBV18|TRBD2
CASSPNRGGRGTDTQYF
TGTGCCAGCTCACCTAACCGGGGGGGCCGCGGCACAGATACGCAGTATTTT
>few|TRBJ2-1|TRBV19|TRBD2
CASSITLAGERNEQFF
TGTGCCAGTAGTATTACCCTAGCGGGGGAGAGAAATGAGCAGTTCTTC
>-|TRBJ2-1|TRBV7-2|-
CASSLQAYNEQFF
TGTGCCAGCAGCTTACAGGCCTACAATGAGCAGTTCTTC
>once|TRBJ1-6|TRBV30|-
CAWRADENSPLHF
TGTGCCTGGAGGGCGGATGAAAATTCACCCCTCCACTTT
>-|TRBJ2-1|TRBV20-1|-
CSAISSREQFF
TGCAGTGCTATCAGCTCGCGGGAGCAGTTCTTC
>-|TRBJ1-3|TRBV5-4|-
CASSLAVGPGNTIYF
TGTGCCAGCAGCTTGGCCGTGGGGCCTGGAAACACCATATATTTT
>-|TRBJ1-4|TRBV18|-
CASSLDGQNNEKLFF
TGTGCCAGCTCTCTCGACGGACAGAATAATGAAAAACTGTTTTTT
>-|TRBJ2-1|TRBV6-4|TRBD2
CASSDSTSGGGNEQFF
TGTGCCAGCAGTGACTCGACTAGCGGGGGTGGAAATGAGCAGTTCTTC
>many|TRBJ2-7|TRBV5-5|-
CASSSSRGEQYF
TGTGCCAGCAGCTCAAGTCGGGGCGAGCAGTACTTC
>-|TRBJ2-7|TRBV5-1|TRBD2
CASSLAGLAGVNEQYF
TGCGCCAGCAGCTTGGCTGGGCTAGCGGGGGTGAACGAGCAGTACTTC
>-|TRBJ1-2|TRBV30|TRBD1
CAWSSQGDYGYTF
TGTGCCTGGAGTTCACAGGGGGACTATGGCTACACCTTC
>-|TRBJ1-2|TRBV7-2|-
CAGAGTAANYGYTF
TGTGCCGGGGCCGGGACTGCTGCTAACTATGGCTACACCTTC
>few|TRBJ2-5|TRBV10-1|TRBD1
CASSSRQGGNQETQYF
TGCGCCAGCAGTTCGAGACAGGGGGGGAACCAAGAGACCCAGTACTTC
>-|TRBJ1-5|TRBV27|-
CASPGPVRYSNQPQHF
TGTGCCAGCCCCGGCCCAGTGAGGTATAGCAATCAGCCCCAGCATTTT
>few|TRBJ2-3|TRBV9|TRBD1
CASSVEPGGRTDTQYF
TGTGCCAGCAGCGTAGAACCAGGGGGACGCACAGATACGCAGTATTTT
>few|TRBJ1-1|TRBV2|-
CASSDDKNTEAFF
TGTGCCAGCAGTGATGACAAGAACACTGAAGCTTTCTTT
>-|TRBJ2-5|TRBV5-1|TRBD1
CASSQDRGRETQYF
TGCGCCAGCAGCCAGGACAGGGGGCGGGAGACCCAGTACTTC
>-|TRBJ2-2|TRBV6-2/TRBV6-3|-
CASSSQTGELFF
TGTGCCAGCAGTTCCCAGACCGGGGAGCTGTTTTTT
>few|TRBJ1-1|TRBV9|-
CASSEHVNTEAFF
TGTGCCAGCAGCGAGCATGTGAACACTGAAGCTTTCTTT
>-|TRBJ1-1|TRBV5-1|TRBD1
CASSPKDGPGQDSFF
TGCGCCAGCAGTCCCAAAGACGGACCGGGACAGGACTCTTTCTTT
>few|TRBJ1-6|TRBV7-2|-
CASSLHRNSPLHF
TGTGCCAGCAGCTTACACAGAAATTCACCCCTCCACTTT
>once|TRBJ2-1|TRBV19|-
CASSMQGGAVNEQFF
TGTGCCAGTAGTATGCAAGGGGGGGCAGTCAATGAGCAGTTCTTC
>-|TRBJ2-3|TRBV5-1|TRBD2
CASSSGTTSTDTQYF
TGCGCCAGCAGCTCCGGGACTACTAGCACAGATACGCAGTATTTT
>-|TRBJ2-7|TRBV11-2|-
CASSPYADSSYEQYF
TGTGCCAGCAGCCCCTATGCAGACAGTAGTTACGAGCAGTACTTC